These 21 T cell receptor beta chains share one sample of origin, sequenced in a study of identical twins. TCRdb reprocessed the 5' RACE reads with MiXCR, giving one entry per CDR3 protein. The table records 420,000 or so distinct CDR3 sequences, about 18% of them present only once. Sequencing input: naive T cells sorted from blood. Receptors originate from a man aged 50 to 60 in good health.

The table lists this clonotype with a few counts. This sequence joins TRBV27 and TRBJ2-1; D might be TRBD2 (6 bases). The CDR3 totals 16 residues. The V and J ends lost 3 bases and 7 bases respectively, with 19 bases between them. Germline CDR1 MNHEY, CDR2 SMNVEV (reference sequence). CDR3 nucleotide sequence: TGTGCCAGCAGTTTTGGAGGGAGTAGGAGTGGGAATGAGCAGTTCTTC. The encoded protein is CASSFGGSRSGNEQFF.

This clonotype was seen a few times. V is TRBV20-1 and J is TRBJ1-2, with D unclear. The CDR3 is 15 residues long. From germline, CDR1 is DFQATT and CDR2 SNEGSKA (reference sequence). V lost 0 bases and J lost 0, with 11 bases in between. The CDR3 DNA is TGCAGTGCTAGAGATAGGCGGGTAACTAACTATGGCTACACCTTC. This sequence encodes CSARDRRVTNYGYTF.

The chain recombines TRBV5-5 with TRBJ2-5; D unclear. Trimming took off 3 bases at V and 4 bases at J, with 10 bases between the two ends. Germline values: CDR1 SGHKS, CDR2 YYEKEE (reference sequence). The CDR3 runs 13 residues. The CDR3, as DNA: TGTGCCAGCAGCTCTCGCATGAGAGAGACCCAGTACTTC. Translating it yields CASSSRMRETQYF.

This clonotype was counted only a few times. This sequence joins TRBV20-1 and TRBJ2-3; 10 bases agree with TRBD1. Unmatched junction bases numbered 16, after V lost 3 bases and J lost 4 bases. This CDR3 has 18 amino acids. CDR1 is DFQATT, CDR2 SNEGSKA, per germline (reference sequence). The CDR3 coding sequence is TGCAGTGCTAGGATCCCCTTTGGGGACAGGGGAAGTGCAGATACGCAGTATTTT. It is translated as CSARIPFGDRGSADTQYF.

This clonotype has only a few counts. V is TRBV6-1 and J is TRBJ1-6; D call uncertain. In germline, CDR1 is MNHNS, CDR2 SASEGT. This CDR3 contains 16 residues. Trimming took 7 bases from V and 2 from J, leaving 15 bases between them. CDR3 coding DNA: TGTGCCAGCAAAAAGGGCTTTGAGGCCTATAATTCACCCCTCCACTTT. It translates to CASKKGFEAYNSPLHF.

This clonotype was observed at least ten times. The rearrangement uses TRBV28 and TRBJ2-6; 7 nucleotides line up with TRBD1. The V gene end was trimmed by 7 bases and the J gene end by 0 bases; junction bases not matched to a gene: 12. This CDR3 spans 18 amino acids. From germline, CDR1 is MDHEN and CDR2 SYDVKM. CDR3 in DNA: TGTGCCAGCACCTTGGAGGCAGGGGGACCCTCTGGGGCCAACGTCCTGACTTTC. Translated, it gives CASTLEAGGPSGANVLTF.

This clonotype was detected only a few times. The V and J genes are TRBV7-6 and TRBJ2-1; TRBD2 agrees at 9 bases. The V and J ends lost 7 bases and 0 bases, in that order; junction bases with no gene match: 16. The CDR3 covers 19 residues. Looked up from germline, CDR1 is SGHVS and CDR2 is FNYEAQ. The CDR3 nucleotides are TGTGCCAGCATTCTTAGCACTAGCGGGCACCGGAGCTCCTACAATGAGCAGTTCTTC. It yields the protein CASILSTSGHRSSYNEQFF. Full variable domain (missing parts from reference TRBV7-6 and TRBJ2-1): GAGVSQSPRYKVTKRGQDVALRCDPISGHVSLYWYRQALGQGPEFLTYFNYEAQQDKSGLPNDRFSAERPEGSISTLTIQRTEQRDSAMYRCASILSTSGHRSSYNEQFFGPGTRLTVL.

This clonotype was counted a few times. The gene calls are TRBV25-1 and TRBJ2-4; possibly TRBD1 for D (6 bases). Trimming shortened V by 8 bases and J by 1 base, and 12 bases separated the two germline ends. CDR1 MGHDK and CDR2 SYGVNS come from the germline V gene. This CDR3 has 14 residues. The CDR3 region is CASSHREAKNIQYF. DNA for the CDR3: TGTGCCAGCTCACACAGGGAGGCCAAAAACATTCAGTACTTC.

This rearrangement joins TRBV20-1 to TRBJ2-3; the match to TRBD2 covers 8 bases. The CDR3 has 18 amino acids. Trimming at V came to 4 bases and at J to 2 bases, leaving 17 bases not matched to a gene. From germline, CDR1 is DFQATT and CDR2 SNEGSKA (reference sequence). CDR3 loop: CSAIAGRRTSLLTDTQYF. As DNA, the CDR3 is TGCAGTGCTATAGCGGGGCGTCGAACTTCCCTGCTCACAGATACGCAGTATTTT.

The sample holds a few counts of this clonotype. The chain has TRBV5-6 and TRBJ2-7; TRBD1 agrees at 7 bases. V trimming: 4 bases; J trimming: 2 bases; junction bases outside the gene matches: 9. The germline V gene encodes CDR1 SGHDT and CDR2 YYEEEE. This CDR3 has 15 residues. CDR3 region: CASSEQGQRPYEQYF. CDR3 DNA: TGTGCCAGCAGCGAGCAGGGACAGCGCCCCTACGAGCAGTACTTC.

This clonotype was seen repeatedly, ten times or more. The CDR3: CASSLPPGNGYTF. CDR3 DNA: TGTGCCAGCAGCTTACCTCCGGGGAATGGCTACACCTTC. The chain joins TRBV7-2 to TRBJ1-2; no definite D call. Germline V gene sequence: CDR1 SGHTA, CDR2 FQGNSA. The V end lost 2 bases, the J end lost 6 bases, and 10 bases lay between the germline ends. This CDR3 has 13 residues.

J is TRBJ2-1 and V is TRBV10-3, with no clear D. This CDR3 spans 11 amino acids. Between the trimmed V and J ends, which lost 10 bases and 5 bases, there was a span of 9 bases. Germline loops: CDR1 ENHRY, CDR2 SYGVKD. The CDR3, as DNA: TGTGCCACCCTAGTAGACAATGAGCAGTTCTTC. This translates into CATLVDNEQFF.

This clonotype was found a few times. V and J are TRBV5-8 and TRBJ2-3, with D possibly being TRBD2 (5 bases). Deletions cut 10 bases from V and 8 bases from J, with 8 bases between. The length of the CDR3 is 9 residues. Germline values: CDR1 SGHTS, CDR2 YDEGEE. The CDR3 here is CAAGGTQYF. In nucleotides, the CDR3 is TGTGCCGCGGGTGGTACGCAGTATTTT.

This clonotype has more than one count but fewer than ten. CDR3 sequence reads: CASSRLLTGQVNYGYTF. CDR3 bases: TGTGCCAGCAGCCGTCTATTGACAGGACAAGTAAACTATGGCTACACCTTC. The rearrangement links TRBV7-9 to TRBJ1-2; weak D call: TRBD1 (6 bases). From germline, CDR1 is SEHNR and CDR2 FQNEAQ (reference sequence). This CDR3 has 17 residues. Trimming pared 5 bases from V and 2 bases from J, leaving 21 bases between.

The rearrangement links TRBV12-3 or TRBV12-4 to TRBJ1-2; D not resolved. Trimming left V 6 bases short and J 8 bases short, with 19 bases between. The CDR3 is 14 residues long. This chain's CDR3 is CASRKKSLEEGYTF. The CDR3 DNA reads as TGTGCCAGCAGGAAAAAGAGCCTAGAAGAGGGCTACACCTTC.

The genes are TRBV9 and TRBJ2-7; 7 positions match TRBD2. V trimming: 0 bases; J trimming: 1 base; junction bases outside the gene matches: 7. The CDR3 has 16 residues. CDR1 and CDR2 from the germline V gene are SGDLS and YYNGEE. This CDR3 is CASSVGKTSPSYEQYF. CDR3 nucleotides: TGTGCCAGCAGCGTAGGTAAGACTAGCCCTTCCTACGAGCAGTACTTC.

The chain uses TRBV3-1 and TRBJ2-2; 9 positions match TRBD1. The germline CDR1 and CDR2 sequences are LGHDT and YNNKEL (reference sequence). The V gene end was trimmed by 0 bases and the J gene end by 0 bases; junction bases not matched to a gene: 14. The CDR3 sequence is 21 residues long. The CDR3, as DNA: TGTGCCAGCAGCCAAGATCGCTGGGGGACAGGGATTTTCGCGAACACCGGGGAGCTGTTTTTT. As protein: CASSQDRWGTGIFANTGELFF.

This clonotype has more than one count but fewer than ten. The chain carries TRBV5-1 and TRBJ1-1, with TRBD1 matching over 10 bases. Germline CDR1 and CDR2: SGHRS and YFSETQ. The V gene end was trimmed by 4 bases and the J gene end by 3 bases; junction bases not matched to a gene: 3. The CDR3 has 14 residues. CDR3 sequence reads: CASSEGQGHTEAFF. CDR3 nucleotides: TGCGCCAGCAGCGAGGGACAGGGGCACACTGAAGCTTTCTTT.

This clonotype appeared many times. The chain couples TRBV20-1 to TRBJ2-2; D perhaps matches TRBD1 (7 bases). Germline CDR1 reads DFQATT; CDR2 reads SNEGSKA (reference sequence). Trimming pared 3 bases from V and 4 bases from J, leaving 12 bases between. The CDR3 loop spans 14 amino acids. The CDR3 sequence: CSARAGGSTGELFF. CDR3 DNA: TGCAGTGCTAGGGCAGGGGGGTCCACCGGGGAGCTGTTTTTT.

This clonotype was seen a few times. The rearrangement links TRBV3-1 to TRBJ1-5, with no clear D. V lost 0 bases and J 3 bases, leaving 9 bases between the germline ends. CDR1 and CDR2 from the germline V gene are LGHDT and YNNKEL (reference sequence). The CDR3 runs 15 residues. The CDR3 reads CASSQDTGNNQPQHF. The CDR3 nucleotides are TGTGCCAGCAGCCAAGATACGGGAAACAATCAGCCCCAGCATTTT.

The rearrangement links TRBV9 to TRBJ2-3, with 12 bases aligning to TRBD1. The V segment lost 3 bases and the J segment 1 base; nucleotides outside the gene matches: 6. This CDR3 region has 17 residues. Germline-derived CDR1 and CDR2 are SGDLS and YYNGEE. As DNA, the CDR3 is TGTGCCAGCAGCGCCGGGACAGGGGGCATGGGCACAGATACGCAGTATTTT. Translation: CASSAGTGGMGTDTQYF.